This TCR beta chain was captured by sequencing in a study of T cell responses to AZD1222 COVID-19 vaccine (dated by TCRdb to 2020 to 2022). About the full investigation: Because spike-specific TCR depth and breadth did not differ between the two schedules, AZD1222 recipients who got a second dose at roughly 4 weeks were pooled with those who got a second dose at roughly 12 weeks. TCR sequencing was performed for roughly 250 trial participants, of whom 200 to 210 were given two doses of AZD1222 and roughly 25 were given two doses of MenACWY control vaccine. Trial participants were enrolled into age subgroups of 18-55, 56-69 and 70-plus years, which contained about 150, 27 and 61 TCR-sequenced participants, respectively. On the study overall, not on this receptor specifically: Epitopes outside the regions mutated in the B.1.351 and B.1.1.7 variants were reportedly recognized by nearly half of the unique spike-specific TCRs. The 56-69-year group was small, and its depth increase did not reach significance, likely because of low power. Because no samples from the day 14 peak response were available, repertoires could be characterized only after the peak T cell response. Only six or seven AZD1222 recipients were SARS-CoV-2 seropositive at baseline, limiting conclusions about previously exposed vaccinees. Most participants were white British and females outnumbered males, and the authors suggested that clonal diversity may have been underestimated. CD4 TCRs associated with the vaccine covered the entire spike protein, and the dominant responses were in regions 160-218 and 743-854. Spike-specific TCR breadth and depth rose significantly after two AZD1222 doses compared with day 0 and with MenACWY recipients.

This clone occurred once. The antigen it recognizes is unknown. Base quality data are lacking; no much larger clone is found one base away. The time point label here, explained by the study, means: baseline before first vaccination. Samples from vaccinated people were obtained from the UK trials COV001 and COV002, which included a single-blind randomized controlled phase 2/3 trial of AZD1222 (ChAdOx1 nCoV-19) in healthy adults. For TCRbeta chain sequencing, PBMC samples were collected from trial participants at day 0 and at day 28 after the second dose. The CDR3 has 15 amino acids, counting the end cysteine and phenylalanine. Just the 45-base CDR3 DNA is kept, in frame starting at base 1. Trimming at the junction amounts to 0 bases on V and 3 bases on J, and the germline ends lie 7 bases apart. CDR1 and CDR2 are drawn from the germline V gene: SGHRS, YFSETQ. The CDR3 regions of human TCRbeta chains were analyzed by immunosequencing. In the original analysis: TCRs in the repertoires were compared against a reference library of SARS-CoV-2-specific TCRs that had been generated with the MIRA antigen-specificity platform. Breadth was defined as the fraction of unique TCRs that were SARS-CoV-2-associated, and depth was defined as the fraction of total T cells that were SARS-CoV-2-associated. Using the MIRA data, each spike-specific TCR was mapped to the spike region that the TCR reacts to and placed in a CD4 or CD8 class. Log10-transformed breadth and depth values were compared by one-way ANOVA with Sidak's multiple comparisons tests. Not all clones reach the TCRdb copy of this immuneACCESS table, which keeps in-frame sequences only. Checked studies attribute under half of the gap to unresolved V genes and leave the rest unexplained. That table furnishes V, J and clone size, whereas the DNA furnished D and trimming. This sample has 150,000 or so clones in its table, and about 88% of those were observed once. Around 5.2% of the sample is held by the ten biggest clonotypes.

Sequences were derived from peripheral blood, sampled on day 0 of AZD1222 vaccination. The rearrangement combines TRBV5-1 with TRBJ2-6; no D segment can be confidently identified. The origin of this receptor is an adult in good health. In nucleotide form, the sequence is TGCGCCAGCAGCTTGGCCAGGAATGGGGCCAACGTCCTGACTTTC. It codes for CASSLARNGANVLTF.